The subject of this entry is one TCR beta chain. The CDR3 length is 18 residues. The germline V gene encodes CDR1 MGHRA and CDR2 YSYEKL. V lost 3 bases and J lost 2; bases outside the gene matches: 11. Authors' methods: The assay estimated nucleated cells by amplifying reference gene primers. Assay: immunoSEQ multiplex PCR; the TCRdb copy retains only in-frame clones and omits some. The V and J calls and clone size come from that table; D and trimming were worked out from the DNA. The sample gives about 150,000 clones, around 82% of which show up once; 12% to 15% is in the top ten. The data were obtained in a study of blood T cell repertoires in COVID-19.

The clonotype comes from a man between 18 and 29 years old with active or convalescent COVID-19. Input material: peripheral blood. V is TRBV4-1 and J is TRBJ2-2; 8 bases align to TRBD2. The CDR3 bases are TGCGCCAGCAGCCAGGACCATGGCGGGGGGAAAAACACCGGGGAGCTGTTTTTT. Translation: CASSQDHGGGKNTGELFF.